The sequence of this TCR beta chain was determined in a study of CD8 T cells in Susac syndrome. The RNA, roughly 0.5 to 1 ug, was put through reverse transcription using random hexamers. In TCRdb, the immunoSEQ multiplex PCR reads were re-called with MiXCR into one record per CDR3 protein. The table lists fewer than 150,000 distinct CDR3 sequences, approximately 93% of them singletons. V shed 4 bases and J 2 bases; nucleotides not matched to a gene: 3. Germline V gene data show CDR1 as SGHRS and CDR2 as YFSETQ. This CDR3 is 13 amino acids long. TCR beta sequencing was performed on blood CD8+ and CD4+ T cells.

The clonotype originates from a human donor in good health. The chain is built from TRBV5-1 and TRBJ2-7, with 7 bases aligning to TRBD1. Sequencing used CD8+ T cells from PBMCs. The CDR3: CASSRTGAYEQYF. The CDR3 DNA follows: TGCGCCAGCAGCAGGACAGGAGCCTACGAGCAGTACTTC.